What follows are 18 T cell receptor beta chains derived from one specimen sequenced in a study of T cell repertoires in cytomegalovirus infection. TCRdb re-analysed the reads in MiXCR, keeping a single row per CDR3 protein. Of 750,000 to 900,000 distinct CDR3 sequences in the sample, 25% to 30% were seen once. These TCRs are of unknown antigen specificity. The sample was cultured CD8+ T cells from PBMCs, taken from culture after CMV antigen stimulation. The receptors originated from a human donor in good health (CMV status not recorded). Some clones in this sample may be carry-over from other donors' samples.

This clonotype was counted only a few times. The V gene is TRBV10-3, the J gene TRBJ2-7; TRBD1 or TRBD2 may be the D gene (5 bases each). The V gene lost 10 bases and the J gene lost 2 bases, with 12 bases spanning the gap. This CDR3 is built from 12 residues. The germline V gene has CDR1 ENHRY and CDR2 SYGVKD. DNA for the CDR3: TGTGCCACAGGGACCCGAACCTACGAGCAGTACGTC. Its translation: CATGTRTYEQYV.

This clonotype was observed a handful of times. A read error may account for a junction end that differs from germline. The J gene is TRBJ2-7, the V gene TRBV7-7, with TRBD2 matching 12 bases. Germline V gives CDR1 SSHAT, CDR2 FNYEAQ (reference sequence). CDR3 length: 15 amino acids. CDR3 in DNA: TGTGCTAGCAGTCCTGCGACTAGCGGGGGAGGAGAGCAGTACTTC. Amino acids: CASSPATSGGGEQYF.

The rearrangement uses TRBV29-1 and TRBJ1-1; tentatively, D is TRBD1 (6 bases). Trimming left V 5 bases short and J 4 bases short, with 23 bases between. Germline lookup yields CDR1 SQVTM and CDR2 ANQGSEA. The CDR3 has 16 residues. CDR3 sequence: CSVPPRGGGGTTEAFF. In DNA form, the CDR3 reads TGCAGCGTTCCACCGAGGGGGGGAGGGGGAACCACTGAAGCTTTCTTT. Drawing the rest from reference TRBV29-1 and TRBJ1-1, the complete variable domain is SAVISQKPSRDICQRGTSLTIQCQVDSQVTMMFWYRQQPGQSLTLIATANQGSEATYESGFVIDKFPISRPNLTFSTLTVSNMSPEDSSIYLCSVPPRGGGGTTEAFFGQGTRLTVV.

The gene calls are TRBV28 and TRBJ2-1; D might be TRBD1 (6 bases). CDR3 length equals 17 residues. Per the germline V gene, CDR1 is MDHEN and CDR2 is SYDVKM. V lost 6 bases and J 4 bases, leaving 22 bases between the germline ends. The CDR3 protein is CASRWSSDSHLYNEQFF. As DNA, the CDR3 is TGTGCCAGCAGATGGAGCTCGGACAGCCACCTATACAATGAGCAGTTCTTC.

This clonotype has only a few counts. J is TRBJ1-2 and V is TRBV27, with D possibly matching TRBD1 (5 bases). The CDR3 extends over 13 amino acids. V shed 3 bases and J shed 6 bases, with 11 bases lying between them. Germline values: CDR1 MNHEY, CDR2 SMNVEV (reference sequence). The CDR3 DNA reads as TGTGCCAGCAGTTTGGGGGGAAACGATGGCTACACCTTC. It codes for CASSLGGNDGYTF.

The chain employs TRBV11-2 and TRBJ2-1; either TRBD1 or TRBD2 may supply D (6 bases each). This CDR3 is 16 amino acids long. Between the trimmed V and J ends, which lost 5 bases and 4 bases, there was a span of 18 bases. The V gene's germline CDR1 is SGHAT and CDR2 FQNNGV. The CDR3 here is CASSRGVDSDYNEQFF. DNA of the CDR3: TGTGCCAGCAGCCGCGGGGTGGACAGCGATTACAATGAGCAGTTCTTC.

This clonotype was seen a handful of times. The V and J genes are TRBV6-1 and TRBJ1-3; weak D call: TRBD1 (6 bases). Trimming shortened V by 8 bases and J by 11 bases, and 13 bases separated the two germline ends. CDR1 is MNHNS, CDR2 SASEGT, per germline. The CDR3 is 11 residues long. The CDR3 loop reads CASLMTGPIYF. The DNA of the CDR3 is TGTGCCAGCTTGATGACAGGACCCATATATTTT.

With respect to this clonotype: The junction shows a germline mismatch at one end, possibly a read error. The chain links TRBV7-6 to TRBJ2-2; D is perhaps TRBD2 (5 bases). The CDR3 totals 15 residues. Germline loops: CDR1 SGHVS, CDR2 FNYEAQ. The CDR3 loop reads CAGSFGPGSTGELFF. CDR3 nucleotides: TGTGCCGGCAGCTTTGGACCGGGATCCACCGGGGAGCTGTTTTTT.

This clonotype was recorded a few times. The rearrangement links TRBV24-1 to TRBJ1-2, with TRBD1 matching over 8 bases. Germline lookup yields CDR1 KGHDR and CDR2 SFDVKD. V lost 7 bases to trimming and J lost 8 bases; unmatched junction nucleotides: 5. The CDR3 contains 12 residues. The CDR3 spells CATSGPGGGYTF. In DNA form, the CDR3 reads TGTGCCACCAGCGGGCCAGGGGGCGGCTACACCTTC.

This clonotype has more than one count but fewer than ten. The gene calls are TRBV4-1 and TRBJ2-2; weak D call: TRBD1 (6 bases). Germline V lookup: CDR1 MGHRA, CDR2 YSYEKL. The V end lost 2 bases, the J end lost 2 bases, and 12 bases lay between the germline ends. This CDR3 is built from 16 residues. The CDR3: CASSQWAQGNTGELFF. The CDR3, as DNA: TGCGCCAGCAGCCAATGGGCACAGGGTAACACCGGGGAGCTGTTTTTT.

This clonotype was picked up a small number of times. The gene calls are TRBV11-2 and TRBJ2-1, with 11 nucleotides matching TRBD1. The CDR3 has 15 residues. The J segment lost 7 bases and the V segment lost 5 bases, leaving 7 bases of the junction unmatched. Looked up from germline, CDR1 is SGHAT and CDR2 is FQNNGV. The CDR3 sequence is CASSPGQGAENEQFF. The CDR3 region has the DNA TGTGCCAGCAGCCCCGGACAGGGGGCCGAGAATGAGCAGTTCTTC.

There are a few counts of this clonotype. The chain is built from TRBV2 and TRBJ1-2; tentative D call: TRBD1 (6 bases). Germline V gene lookup returns CDR1 SNHLY and CDR2 FYNNEI. The CDR3 consists of 15 residues. V was shortened by 0 bases and J by 0 bases, with 8 bases between the two germline ends. The CDR3 region is CASSEARTANYGYTF. Written as DNA, the CDR3 is TGTGCCAGCAGTGAAGCAAGGACAGCTAACTATGGCTACACCTTC.

This clonotype was picked up a small number of times. The chain carries TRBV6-5 and TRBJ2-7; 7 nucleotides align to TRBD1. The CDR3 sequence is 13 residues long. V lost 5 bases and J lost 4; bases outside the gene matches: 5. The V gene's germline CDR1 is MNHEY and CDR2 SVGAGI. This CDR3 reads CASSRDSLYEQYF. The CDR3, as DNA: TGTGCCAGCAGTCGGGACAGTCTTTACGAGCAGTACTTC.

This clonotype was seen more than once but under ten times. This chain connects TRBV10-3 to TRBJ2-3; D tentatively fits TRBD1 or TRBD2 (6 bases each). CDR1 is ENHRY, CDR2 SYGVKD, per germline. The CDR3 is made up of 18 amino acids. Trimming cost V 6 bases and J 2 bases, with 24 bases left between them. CDR3 nucleotide sequence: TGTGCCATCAGCCTAGAGGACCGGGGGCCTTCATACACAGATACGCAGTATTTT. Amino acids: CAISLEDRGPSYTDTQYF.

The V call is TRBV7-8, the J call TRBJ1-1, with D hard to call. Per the germline V gene, CDR1 is SGHVS and CDR2 is FQNEAQ. V lost 0 bases to trimming and J lost 4 bases, with 18 bases between them. This CDR3 is 17 amino acids long. CDR3 DNA sequence: TGTGCCAGCAGCTTAGCGTTATTGGGTTTCGTAGGCACTGAAGCTTTCTTT. Translated: CASSLALLGFVGTEAFF.

This clonotype came up a few times. Here the CDR3 reads CASSLGQGRSEAFF. In DNA, the CDR3 is TGCGCCAGCAGCCTGGGACAGGGGAGGAGTGAAGCTTTCTTT. The chain couples TRBV4-1 to TRBJ1-1, with TRBD1 matching over 10 bases. The CDR3 totals 14 residues. After removal of 4 bases from V and 7 bases from J, the junction contained 6 bases not matched to a gene. Germline V gives CDR1 MGHRA, CDR2 YSYEKL.

This chain links TRBV6-6 with TRBJ2-5; D ambiguous. Trimming removed 7 bases from V and 5 bases from J, with 20 bases in between. The CDR3 consists of 15 residues. Germline V CDR1 and CDR2: MNHNY, SVGAGI (reference sequence). CDR3 coding DNA: TGTGCCAGCACCTTAGATAAGCCTGGTGTGGAGACCCAGTACTTC. As protein: CASTLDKPGVETQYF.

V and J are TRBV6-2 or TRBV6-3 and TRBJ2-7; D is uncertain. The V end was cut by 0 bases, the J end by 1 base, with 13 bases between. CDR3 length equals 16 residues. Germline assignment: CDR1 MNHEY and CDR2 SVGEGT. Here the CDR3 DNA reads TGTGCCAGCAGTTACTCTCCGCATTCAGCGTCCTACGAGCAGTACTTC. Translation gives CASSYSPHSASYEQYF.